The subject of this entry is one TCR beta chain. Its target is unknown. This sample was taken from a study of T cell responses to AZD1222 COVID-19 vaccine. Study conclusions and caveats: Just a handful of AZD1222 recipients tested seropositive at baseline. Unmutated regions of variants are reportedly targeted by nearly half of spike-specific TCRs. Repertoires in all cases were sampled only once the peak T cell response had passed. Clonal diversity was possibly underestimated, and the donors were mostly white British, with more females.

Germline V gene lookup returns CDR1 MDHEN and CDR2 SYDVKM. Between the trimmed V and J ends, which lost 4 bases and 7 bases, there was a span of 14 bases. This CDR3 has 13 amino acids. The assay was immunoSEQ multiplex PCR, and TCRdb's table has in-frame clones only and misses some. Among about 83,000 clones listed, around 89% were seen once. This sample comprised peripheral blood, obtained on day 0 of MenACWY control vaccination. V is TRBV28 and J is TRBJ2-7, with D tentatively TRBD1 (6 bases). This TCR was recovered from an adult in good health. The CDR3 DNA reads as TGTGCCAGCAGTTGGGCAGGGGTTGGTGAGCAGTACTTC. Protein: CASSWAGVGEQYF.